The 9 T cell receptor beta chains below were found in one sample sequenced in a study of blood T cell repertoires in COVID-19. TCRdb keeps only in-frame clones here, not all; method: immunoSEQ multiplex PCR. The sample lists about 220,000 clones, under 90% occurring once. The sequencing sample was made of peripheral blood. These receptors all stem from a middle-aged woman with active or convalescent COVID-19.

V usage is TRBV18 and J usage is TRBJ1-2; 8 bases align to TRBD1. J lost 0 bases, V lost 4 bases, and 13 bases had no gene match. CDR3 size: 18 residues. Germline V gene lookup returns CDR1 KGHSH and CDR2 LQKENI. CDR3 protein: CASSRSGGEGASNYGYTF. The DNA of the CDR3 is TGTGCCAGCTCACGTTCAGGGGGCGAAGGGGCCTCTAACTATGGCTACACCTTC.

The chain couples TRBV5-5 to TRBJ2-5; 8 positions match TRBD2. The J segment lost 4 bases and the V segment lost 0 bases, leaving 11 bases of the junction unmatched. Germline CDR1 is SGHKS and CDR2 is YYEKEE (reference sequence). The CDR3 has 17 amino acids. Written as DNA, the CDR3 is TGTGCCAGCAGCTTGGTTATTAGCGGGATCACCAGAGAGACCCAGTACTTC. It specifies CASSLVISGITRETQYF.

The count of this clone is one. V and J are TRBV18 and TRBJ1-5, with D possibly matching TRBD1 (5 bases). The V and J ends lost 6 bases and 0 bases respectively, with 15 bases between them. The CDR3 has 16 amino acids. Germline CDR1 reads KGHSH; CDR2 reads LQKENI. CDR3 region: CASSGGRDFSNQPQHF. In DNA, the CDR3 is TGTGCCAGCTCCGGGGGAAGGGACTTTAGCAATCAGCCCCAGCATTTT.

V and J are TRBV11-2 and TRBJ2-1, with a tentative D call TRBD2 (5 bases). Germline V gene data show CDR1 as SGHAT and CDR2 as FQNNGV. The CDR3 totals 14 residues. V lost 1 base, J lost 6 bases, and 10 bases lay in between. CDR3 sequence reads: CASSLGLASNEQFF. CDR3 bases: TGTGCCAGCAGCTTAGGGTTAGCGAGCAATGAGCAGTTCTTC. The whole variable domain, remainder taken from reference TRBV11-2 and TRBJ2-1, is EAGVAQSPRYKIIEKRQSVAFWCNPISGHATLYWYQQILGQGPKLLIQFQNNGVVDDSQLPKDRFSAERLKGVDSTLKIQPAKLEDSAVYLCASSLGLASNEQFFGPGTRLTVL.

This chain uses TRBV9 with TRBJ1-2; tentatively, D is TRBD1 (6 bases). The CDR3 covers 15 residues. Germline values: CDR1 SGDLS, CDR2 YYNGEE. Trimming removed 4 bases at V and 4 bases at J, with 17 bases between. In DNA, the CDR3 is TGTGCCAGCAGCACCCCAGGGGATTCACTCTATGGCTACACCTTC. Translating it yields CASSTPGDSLYGYTF.

The rearrangement joins TRBV6-2 or TRBV6-3 to TRBJ1-1; 7 nucleotides agree with TRBD1. Germline CDR1 MNHEY, CDR2 SVGEGT. Trimming at V came to 2 bases and at J to 6 bases, leaving 12 bases not matched to a gene. This CDR3 is 16 amino acids long. CDR3 coding DNA: TGTGCCAGCAGTTACAGGACAGGACCATCCCTCGCTGAAGCTTTCTTT. The encoded protein is CASSYRTGPSLAEAFF.

The chain uses TRBV5-1 and TRBJ1-2; D may be TRBD1 (6 bases). There are 16 residues in the CDR3. Deletions cut 4 bases from V and 0 bases from J, with 16 bases between. The germline gives CDR1 SGHRS, CDR2 YFSETQ. CDR3 bases: TGCGCCAGCAGCCTGAGACAGGATGGGGCTAACTATGGCTACACCTTC. Protein product: CASSLRQDGANYGYTF. The full variable domain, with the rest looked up from reference TRBV5-1 and TRBJ1-2, is KAGVTQTPRYLIKTRGQQVTLSCSPISGHRSVSWYQQTPGQGLQFLFEYFSETQRNKGNFPGRFSGRQFSNSRSEMNVSTLELGDSALYLCASSLRQDGANYGYTFGSGTRLTVV.

The V gene is TRBV6-2 or TRBV6-3, the J gene TRBJ1-3; no firm D call. CDR3 length equals 15 residues. CDR1 and CDR2 (germline): MNHEY, SVGEGT. V was shortened by 5 bases and J by 1 base, with 12 bases between the two germline ends. This CDR3 is CASSLLGSSGNTIYF. The CDR3, as DNA: TGTGCCAGCAGTCTTCTAGGTTCGTCTGGAAACACCATATATTTT.

The J gene is TRBJ1-5, the V gene TRBV6-6; no firm D call. CDR1 and CDR2 from the germline V gene are MNHNY and SVGAGI (reference sequence). The CDR3 length is 17 residues. With 5 bases removed from V and 5 bases from J, the gap between germline ends came to 22 bases. The chain's CDR3 is CASSPQRAGIRYQPQHF. DNA of the CDR3: TGTGCCAGCAGTCCCCAGCGGGCGGGGATCCGGTATCAGCCCCAGCATTTT.